This passage covers 4 T cell receptor beta chains from one sample sequenced in a study of OX40 agonist ivuxolimab in advanced cancers. Only in-frame clones appear in the TCRdb table, and some are missing; sequencing was by immunoSEQ multiplex PCR. This table has more than 12,000 clones, about 80% appearing once. The source was CD4+ or CD8+ T cells sorted from blood, collected in a trial of the OX40 agonist ivuxolimab. All receptors derive from an adult with an advanced solid tumor such as melanoma, head and neck, liver or kidney cancer.

V is TRBV7-2 and J is TRBJ1-5; D may be TRBD1 (5 bases). The germline V and J ends were trimmed by 4 bases and 0 bases, with 10 bases remaining between them. The CDR3 sequence is 15 residues long. Germline V lookup: CDR1 SGHTA, CDR2 FQGNSA. The CDR3 loop is CASSSSGFSNQPQHF. CDR3 bases: TGTGCCAGCAGCTCATCAGGGTTTAGCAATCAGCCCCAGCATTTT.

The V and J genes are TRBV11-1 and TRBJ1-2; D gene uncertain. The V gene lost 5 bases and the J gene lost 5 bases, with 12 bases spanning the gap. Germline values: CDR1 SGHAT, CDR2 FQDESV (reference sequence). This CDR3 spans 13 amino acids. The CDR3 nucleotides are TGTGCCAGCAGCGACTTCAGTTATTATGGCTACACCTTC. Translating it yields CASSDFSYYGYTF.

V and J are TRBV15 and TRBJ1-1, with 8 bases that match TRBD1. V trimming: 10 bases; J trimming: 2 bases; junction bases outside the gene matches: 6. This CDR3 has 13 residues. Germline assignment: CDR1 LNHNV and CDR2 YYDKDF (reference sequence). The CDR3 DNA follows: TGTGCCATAGGGACAGGCGCAAACACTGAAGCTTTCTTT. It translates to CAIGTGANTEAFF.

The V call is TRBV27, the J call TRBJ2-3, with D uncertain. The germline gives CDR1 MNHEY, CDR2 SMNVEV (reference sequence). V gave up 4 bases and J gave up 0 bases, with 5 bases separating them. The CDR3 loop spans 13 amino acids. CDR3 in amino acids: CASSSWSTDTQYF. The CDR3 DNA reads as TGTGCCAGCAGTTCCTGGAGCACAGATACGCAGTATTTT.